This TCR beta chain originates from a study of T cell responses to AZD1222 COVID-19 vaccine. Study conclusions and caveats: Unmutated regions of variants are reportedly targeted by nearly half of spike-specific TCRs. Baseline seropositivity occurred in only a handful of AZD1222 recipients. Elevations in Spike-specific TCR breadth and depth followed administration of two AZD1222 doses. Donors were mostly white British, more females; clonal diversity possibly underestimated.

A remark on this clone: Its antigen is unidentified.

Profiling relied on immunoSEQ multiplex PCR, and the TCRdb table lists in-frame clones only, not all of them. The repertoire holds 150,000 to 200,000 clones, about 92% seen once, with about 0.9% in the top ten. V was pared by 5 bases and J by 1 base, with 17 bases between. CDR1 and CDR2 (germline): SGHVS, FQNEAQ. This CDR3 has 16 residues. The TCR was taken from an adult in good health. The chain combines TRBV7-8 with TRBJ1-1; D gene ambiguous. This specimen consisted of peripheral blood, obtained on day 0 of AZD1222 vaccination. The DNA for the CDR3 is TGTGCCAGCAGCCCCCGAGATGAAGTACGGAACACTGAAGCTTTCTTT. Protein sequence: CASSPRDEVRNTEAFF.